These 24 T cell receptor beta chains came from one sample sequenced in a study of T cells after yellow fever vaccination (dated by TCRdb to between 2018 and 2020). Receptor amplification or capture employed 5' RACE. The instrument was an Illumina NovaSeq 6000. TCRdb passed the public sequencing reads through fastp at Q25 and MiXCR, retaining productive beta sequences. Each entry merges the rows of one CDR3 protein and shows their most common DNA and genes. Within this sample are under 350,000 distinct CDR3 sequences, with about 4% of them counted one time only. Of the sample, around 24% is held by the ten largest clones. In the paper's terms, the treatment or condition label means: live attenuated yellow fever vaccine strain. Sequences were derived from PBMCs, sampled 5 days after the yellow fever booster vaccination. These receptors came from a man younger than 35 who received the YFV17D yellow fever vaccine.

This clonotype was counted a few times. The chain joins TRBV20-1 to TRBJ1-2, with D maybe TRBD1 (5 bases). The CDR3 extends over 16 amino acids. Deletions cut 0 bases from V and 8 bases from J, with 22 bases between. In germline, CDR1 is DFQATT, CDR2 SNEGSKA (reference sequence). CDR3 loop: CSARDPRESTSKGYTF. Written as DNA, the CDR3 is TGCAGTGCTAGAGATCCCAGGGAATCAACTTCTAAGGGCTACACCTTC.

This clonotype was detected many times. This rearrangement joins TRBV5-1 to TRBJ2-3, with D perhaps matching TRBD2 (5 bases). Deletions cut 4 bases from V and 4 bases from J, with 16 bases between. The germline V gene has CDR1 SGHRS and CDR2 YFSETQ. This CDR3 has 15 residues. The CDR3 coding sequence is TGCGCCAGCAGCCCGGCCGGGGTTCGAGCAGATACGCAGTATTTT. Its protein product is CASSPAGVRADTQYF. Combining the CDR3 with reference TRBV5-1 and TRBJ2-3 gives the whole variable domain KAGVTQTPRYLIKTRGQQVTLSCSPISGHRSVSWYQQTPGQGLQFLFEYFSETQRNKGNFPGRFSGRQFSNSRSEMNVSTLELGDSALYLCASSPAGVRADTQYFGPGTRLTVL.

The J gene is TRBJ1-1, the V gene TRBV6-5, with D unresolved. V was clipped by 4 bases and J by 8 bases, with 17 bases between them. The CDR3 totals 14 residues. Germline V gene sequence: CDR1 MNHEY, CDR2 SVGAGI. CDR3 DNA: TGTGCCAGCAGTTTCCGCTGGGAGGGATCAGAAGCTTTCTTT. It yields the protein CASSFRWEGSEAFF.

The chain carries TRBV3-1 and TRBJ2-2; D could derive from TRBD1 or TRBD2 (5 bases each). This CDR3 has 14 amino acids. Germline V gene sequence: CDR1 LGHDT, CDR2 YNNKEL (reference sequence). V was pared by 2 bases and J by 7 bases, with 11 bases between. The CDR3 protein is CASSQREGHGELFF. The CDR3 nucleotides read TGTGCCAGCAGCCAACGAGAGGGGCACGGGGAGCTGTTTTTT.

This clonotype was counted a few times. The chain recombines TRBV20-1 with TRBJ2-1; 8 nucleotides align to TRBD2. V dropped 0 bases and J dropped 8; count of bases not matched to a gene: 9. The CDR3 runs 15 residues. The germline V gene has CDR1 DFQATT and CDR2 SNEGSKA (reference sequence). In nucleotides, the CDR3 is TGCAGTGCTAGAGACCCGGGGGGGCCTGGCGATGAGCAGTTCTTC. This codes for CSARDPGGPGDEQFF.

The rearrangement joins TRBV29-1 to TRBJ2-7, with a possible D match to TRBD2 (5 bases). This CDR3 contains 12 residues. Trimming took 7 bases from V and 6 from J, leaving 16 bases between them. Looked up from germline, CDR1 is SQVTM and CDR2 is ANQGSEA. The CDR3 reads CSASAGGSEQYF. For the CDR3, the DNA is TGCAGCGCATCCGCGGGCGGTTCCGAGCAGTACTTC.

This clonotype was recorded a few times. The chain employs TRBV7-6 and TRBJ2-2; 7 bases are shared with TRBD2. Germline values: CDR1 SGHVS, CDR2 FNYEAQ. The CDR3 length is 18 residues. Losses at the gene ends were 1 base for V and 0 bases for J; bases not matched to a gene: 8. Here the CDR3 reads CASSLEASGESNTGELFF. The CDR3 DNA sequence: TGTGCCAGCAGCTTAGAGGCTAGCGGAGAATCGAACACCGGGGAGCTGTTTTTT.

CDR3 coding DNA: TGTGCCATCAAGGTAGTCTCTGGAAACACCATATATTTT. It codes for CAIKVVSGNTIYF. The J gene is TRBJ1-3, the V gene TRBV10-3; D is unresolved. CDR3 length: 13 residues. Trimming removed 7 bases from V and 0 bases from J, with 7 bases in between. CDR1 ENHRY and CDR2 SYGVKD come from the germline V gene.

This clonotype was detected only a few times. The genes are TRBV14 and TRBJ2-7; D gene uncertain. This CDR3 is 14 amino acids long. V lost 3 bases to trimming and J lost 5 bases, with 14 bases between them. Germline V gene sequence: CDR1 SGHDN, CDR2 FVKESK. The CDR3 DNA is TGTGCCAGCAGCCATTTCAGCAACCCTCACGAGCAGTACTTC. This sequence encodes CASSHFSNPHEQYF.

This chain links TRBV5-1 with TRBJ2-3, with TRBD2 matching over 7 bases. J gave up 2 bases and V 0 bases, and 3 bases lay outside the gene matches. Germline CDR1 is SGHRS and CDR2 is YFSETQ. This CDR3 has 15 amino acids. The CDR3 DNA is TGCGCCAGCAGCTTGGTGCGGGGGAACACAGATACGCAGTATTTT. Amino acids: CASSLVRGNTDTQYF.

This clonotype has only a few counts. V is TRBV19 and J is TRBJ2-5; D possibly corresponds to TRBD2 (6 bases). Germline CDR1 and CDR2: LNHDA and SQIVND (reference sequence). CDR3 length: 14 residues. The V gene lost 4 bases and the J gene lost 4 bases, with 13 bases spanning the gap. DNA of the CDR3: TGTGCCAGTAGTAGTCGGAGGGCTTCAGAGACCCAGTACTTC. Its protein product is CASSSRRASETQYF.

The V gene is TRBV20-1, the J gene TRBJ1-1; D remains unclear. This CDR3 comprises 13 residues. CDR1 is DFQATT and CDR2 is SNEGSKA in the germline V gene (reference sequence). The V end lost 3 bases, the J end lost 3 bases, and 11 bases lay between the germline ends. CDR3 coding DNA: TGCAGTGCTAGGCCACAGACTTACACTGAAGCTTTCTTT. It translates to CSARPQTYTEAFF.

This clonotype was recorded many times. The gene calls are TRBV19 and TRBJ2-1; D may correspond to TRBD1 or TRBD2 (6 bases each). V was clipped by 3 bases and J by 8 bases, with 17 bases between them. The CDR3 consists of 15 residues. Germline assignment: CDR1 LNHDA and CDR2 SQIVND (reference sequence). CDR3 loop: CASSISGAPWDEQFF. The CDR3 bases are TGTGCCAGTAGTATTTCGGGGGCTCCTTGGGATGAGCAGTTCTTC.

The J gene is TRBJ1-5, the V gene TRBV4-1; 7 bases are a match to TRBD1. Per germline, CDR1 MGHRA and CDR2 YSYEKL. V lost 0 bases to trimming and J lost 6 bases; unmatched junction nucleotides: 5. The CDR3 is 15 amino acids. This CDR3 is CASSQDRGGGQPQHF. The CDR3 coding sequence is TGCGCCAGCAGCCAAGATAGAGGGGGCGGTCAGCCCCAGCATTTT.

V is TRBV14 and J is TRBJ2-7; no reliable D call. This CDR3 region has 14 residues. Germline V gene data show CDR1 as SGHDN and CDR2 as FVKESK. Trimming removed 1 base at V and 3 bases at J, with 10 bases between. For the CDR3, the DNA is TGTGCCAGCAGCCAAGGCAGAGAGAACTACGAGCAGTACTTC. It is translated as CASSQGRENYEQYF.

The chain links TRBV20-1 to TRBJ1-2; 9 bases align to TRBD1. This CDR3 contains 16 residues. Germline lookup yields CDR1 DFQATT and CDR2 SNEGSKA (reference sequence). V was pared by 4 bases and J by 8 bases, with 17 bases of the junction left unmatched. The CDR3 sequence: CSATSDWTGAVGGYTF. Written as DNA, the CDR3 is TGCAGTGCTACCTCGGATTGGACAGGGGCAGTTGGAGGCTACACCTTC.

This clonotype was detected ten times or more. The rearrangement links TRBV11-2 to TRBJ1-1; 7 bases fit TRBD1. Germline CDR1 reads SGHAT; CDR2 reads FQNNGV. Trimming removed 5 bases from V and 6 bases from J; junction bases left unmatched: 9. The CDR3 extends over 14 amino acids. For the CDR3, the DNA is TGTGCCAGCAGCCGCCGACAGGGTAGGCCTGAAGCTTTCTTT. This encodes CASSRRQGRPEAFF.

This clonotype was observed a handful of times. The chain links TRBV5-1 to TRBJ2-5; 12 nucleotides align to TRBD1. The CDR3 spans 18 residues. Germline V CDR1 and CDR2: SGHRS, YFSETQ. V dropped 5 bases and J dropped 5; count of bases not matched to a gene: 16. The CDR3 DNA reads TGCGCCAGCAGTTATGCTCCGGGACAGGGGGCGAATGCGGAGACCCAGTACTTC. Its translation is CASSYAPGQGANAETQYF.

This clonotype was seen at least ten times. The V call is TRBV20-1, the J call TRBJ2-7; D is ambiguous. The CDR3 is 13 amino acids. V lost 3 bases and J lost 2, with 11 bases in between. Per germline, CDR1 DFQATT and CDR2 SNEGSKA (reference sequence). The CDR3 is CSARLGHAYEQYF. CDR3 coding DNA: TGCAGTGCTAGGCTGGGCCATGCCTACGAGCAGTACTTC.

This clonotype was recorded a few times. V is TRBV6-2 or TRBV6-3 and J is TRBJ2-7, with TRBD1 matching 7 bases. From germline, CDR1 is MNHEY and CDR2 SVGEGT. V trimming: 4 bases; J trimming: 3 bases; junction bases outside the gene matches: 3. The CDR3 covers 13 residues. Here the CDR3 reads CASSSGTVYEQYV. The CDR3 region has the DNA TGTGCCAGCAGTTCCGGGACAGTCTACGAGCAGTACGTC.

This clonotype was seen many times. The rearrangement joins TRBV5-1 to TRBJ2-1; D may be TRBD1 or TRBD2 (5 bases each). There are 12 residues in the CDR3. Trimming removed 5 bases at V and 9 bases at J, with 12 bases between. The germline V gene has CDR1 SGHRS and CDR2 YFSETQ. The CDR3 coding sequence is TGCGCCAGCAGATATGGGGACGGTGAGCAGTTCTTC. This sequence encodes CASRYGDGEQFF. The full variable domain, its missing parts supplied by reference TRBV5-1 and TRBJ2-1, is KAGVTQTPRYLIKTRGQQVTLSCSPISGHRSVSWYQQTPGQGLQFLFEYFSETQRNKGNFPGRFSGRQFSNSRSEMNVSTLELGDSALYLCASRYGDGEQFFGPGTRLTVL.

The chain links TRBV4-3 to TRBJ2-7; D may match TRBD1 or TRBD2 (6 bases each). There are 16 residues in the CDR3. CDR1 is LGHNA and CDR2 is YSLEER in the germline V gene. V gave up 1 base and J gave up 5 bases, with 18 bases separating them. The CDR3 here is CASSQAYRAEGDEQYF. The CDR3 DNA follows: TGCGCCAGCAGCCAAGCTTACAGGGCGGAGGGGGACGAGCAGTACTTC.

This clonotype has a handful of counts. The rearrangement links TRBV10-1 to TRBJ2-2, with D uncertain. This CDR3 contains 13 residues. V gave up 7 bases and J gave up 1 base, with 7 bases separating them. Germline V CDR1 and CDR2: WNHNN, SYGVQD (reference sequence). The CDR3 nucleotides are TGCGCCAGCAAGGGTGAGAACACCGGGGAGCTGTTTTTT. Amino acid sequence: CASKGENTGELFF.

V and J are TRBV5-1 and TRBJ2-1; TRBD1 matches 7 bases. V trimming: 0 bases; J trimming: 12 bases; junction bases outside the gene matches: 12. Germline CDR1 is SGHRS and CDR2 is YFSETQ. CDR3 length equals 15 residues. The CDR3, as DNA: TGCGCCAGCAGCTTGGGAGGGACAGTATCTAGTGGGCAGTTCTTC. As protein: CASSLGGTVSSGQFF. Filled out from reference TRBV5-1 and TRBJ2-1, the complete variable domain reads KAGVTQTPRYLIKTRGQQVTLSCSPISGHRSVSWYQQTPGQGLQFLFEYFSETQRNKGNFPGRFSGRQFSNSRSEMNVSTLELGDSALYLCASSLGGTVSSGQFFGPGTRLTVL.